The clone carrying this TCR beta chain was observed at least ten times. Its cognate antigen is unknown. This specimen belongs to a study of T cells in Graves' hyperthyroidism and ophthalmopathy. General study results and limits: Most thyroid clonotypes that were expanded above 0.001 also turned up in blood.

The CDR3 regions of TCR beta were amplified from RNA transcripts. The HTBI set primed first-round TCR CDR3 RT-PCR. TCRdb reprocessed the multiplex PCR reads via MiXCR and lists one record per CDR3 protein. This table holds approximately 600,000 distinct CDR3 sequences, more than 11% found once. A sample of blood taken at first hyperthyroidism diagnosis preceded any ophthalmopathy symptoms. Each 10 ml fresh peripheral blood draw supplied the PBMCs. The sequenced sample consisted of blood. The origin of this receptor is a woman younger than 45 with Graves' hyperthyroidism that later progressed to Graves' ophthalmopathy.

The CDR3, as DNA: TGTGCCAGCAGCTCTCTGGACAGGGGCCTTGAAGCTTTCTTT. It translates to CASSSLDRGLEAFF. The chain uses TRBV7-2 and TRBJ1-1, with 9 bases fitting TRBD1. The CDR3 has 14 residues. With 4 bases clipped from V and 7 bases from J, the junction kept 7 bases outside the gene matches. The germline V gene has CDR1 SGHTA and CDR2 FQGNSA. The full variable domain, its missing parts supplied by reference TRBV7-2 and TRBJ1-1, is GAGVSQSPSNKVTEKGKDVELRCDPISGHTALYWYRQSLGQGLEFLIYFQGNSAPDKSGLPSDRFSAERTGGSVSTLTIQRTQQEDSAVYLCASSSLDRGLEAFFGQGTRLTVV.